This is a list of T cell receptor beta chains from one sample in a study of blood T cell repertoires in COVID-19. The data were produced by immunoSEQ multiplex PCR, yet TCRdb's version contains in-frame clones alone and is incomplete. Here the sample spans under 250,000 clones, about 93% being singletons. Sequenced material: peripheral blood. These receptors all come from a man between 60 and 75 years old with COVID-19, enrolled during active disease. Both conserved end residues are part of each CDR3.

CDR3 length: 17
V gene: TRBV5-1
J gene: TRBJ2-2
CDR3 protein: CASSLLEGKGLAGELFF

CDR3 length: 14
V gene: TRBV29-1
J gene: TRBJ2-2
CDR3 protein: CSCIGEGNTGELFF

CDR3 length: 16
V gene: TRBV5-5
J gene: TRBJ2-1
CDR3 protein: CASSLDHTSSYNEQFF

CDR3 length: 15
V gene: TRBV7-3
J gene: TRBJ2-2
CDR3 protein: CASSLSAGRTGELFF

CDR3 length: 17
V gene: TRBV7-9
J gene: TRBJ2-2
CDR3 protein: CASSSNGGGLRAGELFF

CDR3 length: 16
V gene: TRBV21-1
J gene: TRBJ2-2
CDR3 protein: CASSKPTGTNHGELFF

CDR3 length: 13
V gene: TRBV5-8
J gene: TRBJ1-2
CDR3 protein: CASSRSTVYGYTF

CDR3 length: 14
V gene: TRBV27
J gene: TRBJ2-7
CDR3 protein: CASSKTGGAAEQYF

CDR3 length: 16
V gene: TRBV27
J gene: TRBJ2-2
CDR3 protein: CASRKLRDRGTGELFF

CDR3 length: 13
V gene: TRBV12-3/TRBV12-4
J gene: TRBJ2-7
CDR3 protein: CASSSLFPYEQYF

CDR3 length: 16
V gene: TRBV24-1
J gene: TRBJ2-2
CDR3 protein: CATSGDRYPNTGELFF

CDR3 length: 16
V gene: TRBV3-1/TRBV3-2
J gene: TRBJ1-4
CDR3 protein: CASSHSGQGGKEKLFF

CDR3 length: 12
V gene: TRBV12-3/TRBV12-4
J gene: TRBJ2-3
CDR3 protein: CASRRNPEGQYF

CDR3 length: 15
V gene: TRBV7-9
J gene: TRBJ2-5
CDR3 protein: CASSLGGGRGETQYF

CDR3 length: 11
V gene: TRBV30
J gene: TRBJ2-7
CDR3 protein: CAWSVLYEQYF

CDR3 length: 16
V gene: TRBV19
J gene: TRBJ1-3
CDR3 protein: CASSNDPQGAGNTIYF

CDR3 length: 14
V gene: TRBV3-1/TRBV3-2
J gene: TRBJ2-6
CDR3 protein: CASSQVTGANVLTF

CDR3 length: 13
V gene: TRBV6-5
J gene: TRBJ2-5
CDR3 protein: CASTRQGAETQYF

CDR3 length: 15
V gene: TRBV5-1
J gene: TRBJ1-1
CDR3 protein: CASSPDRGLGTEAFF

CDR3 length: 19
V gene: TRBV5-1
J gene: TRBJ2-3
CDR3 protein: CASSPLGTSGTTSTDTQYF